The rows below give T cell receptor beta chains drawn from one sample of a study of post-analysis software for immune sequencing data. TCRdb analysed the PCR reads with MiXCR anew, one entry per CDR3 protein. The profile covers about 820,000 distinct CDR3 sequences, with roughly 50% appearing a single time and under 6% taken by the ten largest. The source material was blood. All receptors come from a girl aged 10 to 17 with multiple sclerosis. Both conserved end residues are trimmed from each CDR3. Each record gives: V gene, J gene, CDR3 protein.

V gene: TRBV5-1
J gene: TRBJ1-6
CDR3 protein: ASSLNPGRTVNSPLH

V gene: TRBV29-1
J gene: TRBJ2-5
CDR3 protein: SVTTGRETQY

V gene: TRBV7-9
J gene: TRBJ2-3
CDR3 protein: ASTEGAQADTQY

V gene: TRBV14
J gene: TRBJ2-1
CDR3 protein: ASSQTGQLSSYNEQF

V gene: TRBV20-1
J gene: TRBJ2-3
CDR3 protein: SAPMSREGVPDTQY

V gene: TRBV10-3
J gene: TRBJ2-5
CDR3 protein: AISESIKEETQY

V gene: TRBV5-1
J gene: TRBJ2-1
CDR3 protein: ASGLLPGLTNYNEQF

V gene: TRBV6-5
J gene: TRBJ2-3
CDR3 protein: ASRNPRNTQY

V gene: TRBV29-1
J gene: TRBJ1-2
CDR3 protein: SVVHAGYGYT

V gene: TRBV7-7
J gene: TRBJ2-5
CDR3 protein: ASSLAGSGTGTQY

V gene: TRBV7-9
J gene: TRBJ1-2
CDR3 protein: ASSTRGGYT

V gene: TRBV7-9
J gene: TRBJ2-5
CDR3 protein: ASTRRGEETQY

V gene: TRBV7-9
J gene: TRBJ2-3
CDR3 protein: TSSSLPPDTQY

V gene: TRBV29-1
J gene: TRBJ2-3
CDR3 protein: SVDRGKADTQY

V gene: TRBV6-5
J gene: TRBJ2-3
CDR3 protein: ASSYSKWSPDTQY

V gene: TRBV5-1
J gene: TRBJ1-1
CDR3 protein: ASSLRGQENTEAF

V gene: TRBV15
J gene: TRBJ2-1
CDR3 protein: ATSPQTSSSYNEQF

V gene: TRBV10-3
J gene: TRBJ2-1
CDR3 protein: AISSGSWDEQF

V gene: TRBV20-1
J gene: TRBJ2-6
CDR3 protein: SASSGSSLGANVLT

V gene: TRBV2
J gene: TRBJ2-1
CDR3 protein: ATGDEQF

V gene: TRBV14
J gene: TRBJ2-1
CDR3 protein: ASSQGALAGGFYNEQF

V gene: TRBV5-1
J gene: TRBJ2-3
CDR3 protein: ASSFGAQITDTQY

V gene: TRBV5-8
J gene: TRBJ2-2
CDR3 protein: ASSLARYTGELF

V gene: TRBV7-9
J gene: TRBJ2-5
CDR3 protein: ASSLQRGGGETQY

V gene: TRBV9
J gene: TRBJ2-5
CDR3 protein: ASNKGGGSLEQY

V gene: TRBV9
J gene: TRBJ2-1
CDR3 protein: ASSVARVPRDNEQF

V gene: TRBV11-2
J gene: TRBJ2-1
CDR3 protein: ASSLLSGQGGHREQF

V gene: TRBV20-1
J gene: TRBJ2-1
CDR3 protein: SASGGPRNEQF

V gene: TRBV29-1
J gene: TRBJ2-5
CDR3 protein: SVEDLPGGPSQETQY

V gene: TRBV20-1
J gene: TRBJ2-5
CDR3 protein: SARAVAETQY

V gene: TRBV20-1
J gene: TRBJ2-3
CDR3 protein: SAGLARADTQY

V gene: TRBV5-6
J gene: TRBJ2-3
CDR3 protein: ASSLYQGAIVAGDTQY

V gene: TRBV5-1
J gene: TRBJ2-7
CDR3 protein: ASSIRTGLRREDYEQY

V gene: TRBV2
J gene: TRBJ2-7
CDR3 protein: ASIPGLRDDYEQY

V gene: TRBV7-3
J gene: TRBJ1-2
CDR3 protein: ASSWGSQNYGYT

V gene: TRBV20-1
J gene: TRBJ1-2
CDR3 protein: SATGTGFYGYT

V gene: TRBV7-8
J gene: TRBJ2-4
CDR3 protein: ASSFGQGAGEQY

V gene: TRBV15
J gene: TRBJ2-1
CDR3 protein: ATSSALAGGFEQF

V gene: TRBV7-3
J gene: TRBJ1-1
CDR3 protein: ASSNLADTEAF

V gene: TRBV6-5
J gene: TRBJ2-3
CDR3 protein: ASSYPLAGPTDTQY

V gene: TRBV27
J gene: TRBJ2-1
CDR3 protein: ASSPAGDNEQF

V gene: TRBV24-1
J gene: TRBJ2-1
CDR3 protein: ATSDSTHWGRNNEQF

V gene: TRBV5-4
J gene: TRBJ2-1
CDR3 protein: ASSLDAAGGPLEQF

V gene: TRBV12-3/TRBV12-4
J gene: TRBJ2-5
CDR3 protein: ASSLILYQETQY

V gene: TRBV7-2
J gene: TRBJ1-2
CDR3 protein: ASSPRWGREGYT

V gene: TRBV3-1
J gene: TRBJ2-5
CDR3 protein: ASSLGLAGGPQETQY

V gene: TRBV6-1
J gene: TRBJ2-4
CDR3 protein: ASSESGAVQY

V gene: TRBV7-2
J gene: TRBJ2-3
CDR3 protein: ASSTSGGSTDTQY

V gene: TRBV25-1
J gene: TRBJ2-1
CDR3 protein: ASSDLRARAPGNEQF

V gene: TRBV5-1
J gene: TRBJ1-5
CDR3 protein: ASSVVPTGTQH

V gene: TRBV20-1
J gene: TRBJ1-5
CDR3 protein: SARTGNMGNQPQH

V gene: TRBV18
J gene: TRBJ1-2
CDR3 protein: ASRRREAGRSYGYT

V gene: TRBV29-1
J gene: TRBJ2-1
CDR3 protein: SVGGQGPLNEQF

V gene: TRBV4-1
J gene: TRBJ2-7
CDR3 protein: ASSQDRGDYEQY

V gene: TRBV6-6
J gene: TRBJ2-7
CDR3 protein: ASSHRGLTGQEQY

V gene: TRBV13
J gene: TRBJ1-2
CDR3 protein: ASSDLPQSEDYGYT

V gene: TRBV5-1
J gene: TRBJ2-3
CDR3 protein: ASSAGLAGHTDTQY

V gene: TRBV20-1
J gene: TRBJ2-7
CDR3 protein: SARTTRQGVRNEQY

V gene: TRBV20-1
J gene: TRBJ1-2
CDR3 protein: SVTGSYGYT